Described below is a single T cell receptor (beta chain) sequence and its context. This clonotype came up a few times. Its antigen specificity is not known. No much larger clone is present one base from it, and per-base qualities are unavailable. In light of the paper, this sample's treatment or condition label describes: allogeneic hematopoietic cell transplantation with graft depleted of TCRalphabeta T cells and CD19 B cells. Transplant recipients were children who received TCRalphabeta/CD19-depleted allogeneic hematopoietic cell grafts. Sequences SGHRS (CDR1) and YFSETQ (CDR2) are obtained from the germline V gene. Trimming takes 4 bases off V and 3 bases off J; junction bases not matched to a gene: 0. The CDR3 runs 13 residues from the cysteine to the phenylalanine. Only the CDR3 DNA is retained, 39 bases long and in frame from the first base. This entry belongs to a study of T-cell reconstitution after alpha-beta-depleted transplantation in children (dated by TCRdb to about 2016). At the level of the whole study: Using TCR repertoire profiling, the study quantitatively followed how T-cell immune reconstitution unfolded in children after TCRalphabeta/CD19-depleted allogeneic hematopoietic cell transplantation.

Overall study results and their limits: In some patients, the high TCRbeta diversity seen at day 60 was put down to recipient T cells and intrathymic progenitors that had survived conditioning. About two months after transplant, the apparently early recovery of alphabetaT-cell counts reportedly depended on just several hundred clones that had expanded rapidly and came from non-depleted graft cells. Over subsequent months, a decline in hyperexpanded clone frequencies was noted, and after one year, T-cell counts and TCRbeta diversity were mostly ascribed to newly produced T cells.

Library method: PCR. The sample was run on an Illumina HiSeq 2500. TCR library preparation used molecular barcoding, with unique molecular identifiers applied to normalize quantification of the TCRbeta repertoire. TCRdb applied fastp at Q25 and MiXCR to the public reads, then kept only in-frame beta chains. Records with the same CDR3 protein are collapsed into one entry carrying the most frequent genes and DNA. A total of 450,000 to 700,000 distinct CDR3 sequences appear in this sample, over 20% of them only once. The biggest ten clones account for 30% to 40% of the sample. The sequencing used PBMCs, collected before TCRalphabeta/CD19-depleted stem cell transplant. This clonotype was sampled from a boy under two years old with Wiskott-Aldrich syndrome, due to receive a stem cell transplant. The chain is assembled from TRBV5-1 and TRBJ2-5; the central 10 bases match TRBD1. The CDR3 loop reads CASSGTGEETQYF. The DNA sequence reads TGCGCCAGCAGCGGGACAGGGGAAGAGACCCAGTACTTC.